This is a list of T cell receptor beta chains from one sample in a study of radiotherapy plus CTLA-4 blockade in lung cancer. Assay: immunoSEQ multiplex PCR; the TCRdb copy retains only in-frame clones and omits some. This repertoire shows 55,000 to 85,000 clones, about 72% found once; its top ten account for around a sixth. Sequencing was performed on peripheral blood, taken from a patient treated with radiotherapy plus ipilimumab. These receptor sequences come from a human donor with non-small cell lung cancer whose response to radiotherapy plus ipilimumab could not be evaluated. Some clones in this sample may be carry-over from other donors' samples. Both conserved end residues are part of each CDR3. Fields, in order: V gene, J gene, clone size, D gene, CDR3 DNA, CDR3 protein. D genes are given only for firm matches. Only some rows state a clone size, as once, few, many or a class for expanded clones.

>TRBV7-3|TRBJ2-2|-|-
TGTGCCAGCAGCTTAGCCCGGGACACCGGGGAGCTGTTTTTT
CASSLARDTGELFF
>TRBV7-8|TRBJ1-1|once|-
TGTGCCAGCAGCTTAGGAGGGGGAACTGAAGCTTTCTTT
CASSLGGGTEAFF
>TRBV5-4|TRBJ1-6|-|TRBD1
TGTGCCAGCAGCTTGGGCGGGACAGCTAATAATTCACCCCTCCACTTT
CASSLGGTANNSPLHF
>TRBV7-2|TRBJ2-5|-|TRBD2
TGTGCCAGCAGCTCCAGCCTATCGTCGGGGGGGGAGACCCAGTACTTC
CASSSSLSSGGETQYF
>TRBV28|TRBJ1-4|-|-
TGTGCCAGCAGTTTGGCAGATGCAACTAATGAAAAACTGTTTTTT
CASSLADATNEKLFF
>TRBV6-5|TRBJ1-5|-|-
TGTGCCAGCAGAGGACAGTTGAATCAGCCCCAGCATTTT
CASRGQLNQPQHF
>TRBV6-5|TRBJ1-5|-|TRBD1
TGTGCCAGCAGCTATCAGGGGGAACAGCCCCAGCATTTT
CASSYQGEQPQHF
>TRBV27|TRBJ2-7|-|-
TGTGCCAGCAGTTTATGGGCCCGGGGGGCGGATGTGGTGCAGTACTTC
CASSLWARGADVVQYF
>TRBV7-9|TRBJ2-7|-|-
TGTGCCAGCAGCTTAGGCGTACAGAGCTCCTACGAGCAGTACTTC
CASSLGVQSSYEQYF
>TRBV6-5|TRBJ2-7|-|-
TGTGCCAGCAGTCTACAGGGCAACATGTACGAGCAGTACTTC
CASSLQGNMYEQYF
>TRBV28|TRBJ1-1|few|-
TGTGCCAGCAGTTTAGGGAGGATGAACACTGAAGCTTTCTTT
CASSLGRMNTEAFF
>TRBV9|TRBJ1-2|few|-
TGTGCCAGCAGCCCCACAGGGTATGGCTACACCTTC
CASSPTGYGYTF
>TRBV7-6|TRBJ2-5|-|-
TGTGCCAGCAGCTCGAAAAGCTCGGGTCTAAGAGAGACCCAGTACTTC
CASSSKSSGLRETQYF
>TRBV6-1|TRBJ1-5|few|-
TGTGCCAGCAGTCCCACGGGTCAGCCCCAGCATTTT
CASSPTGQPQHF
>TRBV7-9|TRBJ1-5|-|TRBD1
TGTGCCAGCAGCCTAGGACAGGGGGCTAATCAGCCCCAGCATTTT
CASSLGQGANQPQHF
>TRBV6-5|TRBJ1-1|-|TRBD1
TGTGCCAGCACCCTCCTCGGGGGACAGGGGGCAGCTTTCTTT
CASTLLGGQGAAFF
>TRBV2|TRBJ2-1|-|-
TGTGCCAGCTATACCCGGAACCGACTAAACAATGAGCAGTTCTTC
CASYTRNRLNNEQFF
>TRBV9|TRBJ2-7|once|TRBD1
TGTGCCAGCAGCGTCGGACAGGGGACCTACGAGCAGTACTTC
CASSVGQGTYEQYF
>TRBV5-1|TRBJ1-1|-|-
TGCGCCAGCAGGTTGACAGCAGGGCAGGGGACTGAAGCTTTCTTT
CASRLTAGQGTEAFF
>TRBV6-6|TRBJ2-7|-|-
TGTGCCAGCAGTCCTACTACCACGTCGAGCTCCTACGAGCAGTACTTC
CASSPTTTSSSYEQYF
>TRBV5-4|TRBJ2-3|few|-
TGTGCCAGCAGGGGACTGACTGGCACAGATACGCAGTATTTT
CASRGLTGTDTQYF
>TRBV30|TRBJ1-2|-|TRBD1
TGTGCCTGGAGTGTACAGGGGAGGCCCTATGGCTACACCTTC
CAWSVQGRPYGYTF
>TRBV7-9|TRBJ1-2|few|-
TGTGCCAGCAGCTTAGGACCGCGAGGACAGAACAATGGCTACACCTTC
CASSLGPRGQNNGYTF
>TRBV2|TRBJ2-3|-|-
TGTGCCAGCAGTGCCCAGCGGGGCACAGATACGCAGTATTTT
CASSAQRGTDTQYF
>TRBV7-9|TRBJ1-6|few|-
TGTGCCAGCAGCTTAGAGGGGGGGCCCCTCCACTTT
CASSLEGGPLHF
>TRBV15|TRBJ2-1|-|-
TGTGCCACCAGCAGAACATCGGGTGGATACAATGAGCAGTTCTTC
CATSRTSGGYNEQFF
>TRBV18|TRBJ1-2|-|TRBD1
TGTGCCAGCTCATCGGGACAGGGGTCTGGCTACACCTTC
CASSSGQGSGYTF
>TRBV28|TRBJ2-7|-|TRBD1
TGTGCCAGCACCCTTGGGGACAGGGAATACGAGCAGTACTTC
CASTLGDREYEQYF
>TRBV7-2|TRBJ2-7|-|-
TGTGCCAGCAGCTTCCAATACGAGCAGTACTTC
CASSFQYEQYF
>TRBV5-1|TRBJ2-1|-|TRBD2
TGCGCCAGCAGCTTGGAGACGACTAGCGGGGGGGCCTACAATGAGCAGTTCTTC
CASSLETTSGGAYNEQFF
>TRBV5-1|TRBJ2-7|-|TRBD2
TGCGCCAGCAGCTTGGGACTAGCGGGATACTACGAGCAGTACTTC
CASSLGLAGYYEQYF
>TRBV7-2|TRBJ1-2|once|-
TGTGCCAGCAGCTTAGGCGACGGGTATGGCTACACCTTC
CASSLGDGYGYTF